The entry below describes one T cell receptor beta chain. This sample stems from a study of CD8 T cells in Susac syndrome. It was treatment-naive patients with stable or active relapsing-remitting disease who made up the multiple sclerosis controls. Negative isolation yielded CD4+ and CD8+ T cells, and FACS enriched TEMRA cells. RNA, at about 0.5 to 1 ug, was reverse transcribed with random hexamers. TCRdb re-called the immunoSEQ multiplex PCR reads through MiXCR, storing one row per CDR3 protein. The sample shows around 280,000 distinct CDR3 sequences, 90% to 95% of them seen only once. Germline CDR1 and CDR2: KGHSH and LQKENI. The CDR3 loop spans 17 amino acids. V was cut by 6 bases and J by 5 bases, with 24 bases left in between.

The chain is built from TRBV18 and TRBJ2-3; D gene ambiguous. The receptor's source is a human donor with multiple sclerosis. Input material: CD4+ T cells from PBMCs. CDR3 bases: TGTGCCAGCTCCCGCGACCGGATACTCATAGGAAAAGATACGCAGTATTTT. Protein: CASSRDRILIGKDTQYF.